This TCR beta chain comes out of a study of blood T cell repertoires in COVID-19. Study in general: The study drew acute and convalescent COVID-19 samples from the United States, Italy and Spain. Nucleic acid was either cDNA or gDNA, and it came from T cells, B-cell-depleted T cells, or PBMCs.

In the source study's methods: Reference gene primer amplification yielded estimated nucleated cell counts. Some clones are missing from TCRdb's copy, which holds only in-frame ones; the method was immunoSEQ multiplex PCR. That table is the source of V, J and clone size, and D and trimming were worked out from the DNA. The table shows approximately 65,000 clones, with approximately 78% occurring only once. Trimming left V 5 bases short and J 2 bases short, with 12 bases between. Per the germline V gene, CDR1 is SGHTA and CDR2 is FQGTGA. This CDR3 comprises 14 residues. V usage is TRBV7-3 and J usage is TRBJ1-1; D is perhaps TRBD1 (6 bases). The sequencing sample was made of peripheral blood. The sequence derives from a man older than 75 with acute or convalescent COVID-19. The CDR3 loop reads CASSPDRSNTEAFF. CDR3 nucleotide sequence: TGTGCCAGCAGCCCAGACAGGAGCAACACTGAAGCTTTCTTT.